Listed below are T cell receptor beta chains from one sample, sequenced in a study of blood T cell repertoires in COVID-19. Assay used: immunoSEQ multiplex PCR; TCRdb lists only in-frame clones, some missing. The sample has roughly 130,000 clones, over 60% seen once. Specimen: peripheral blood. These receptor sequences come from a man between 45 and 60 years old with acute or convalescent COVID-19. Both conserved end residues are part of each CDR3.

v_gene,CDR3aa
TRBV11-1,CASSFPGATGELFF
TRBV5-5,CASSWGLAGNTDTQYF
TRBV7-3,CASSLRWGETEAFF
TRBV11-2,CASSSRGTYEQYF
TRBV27,CASSLSFTVYNSPLHF
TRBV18,CASSPGTANYGYTF
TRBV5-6,CASSFRGQGYNEQFF
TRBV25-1,CASSDTGTGEDTIYF
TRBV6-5,CASLKERGGYNEQFF
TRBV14,CASSQDVGRMNTEAFF
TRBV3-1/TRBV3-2,CASSQGWGQNNSPLHF
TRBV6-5,CAGQRTESSYEQYF
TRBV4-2,CASSQVSTASNQPQHF
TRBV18,CASSPQGAYGYTF
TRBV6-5,CASTYLFYSNQPQHF
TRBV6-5,CASSYSGVGNTIYF
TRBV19,CASSKTGVSNQPQHF
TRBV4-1,CASSPRQGGTDTQYF
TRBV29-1,CSVTGVMDNEQFF
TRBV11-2,CASSLQQRRFYGYTF